Below, 11 T cell receptor beta chains from the same sample are listed, as sequenced in a study of OX40 agonist ivuxolimab in advanced cancers. Data came from immunoSEQ multiplex PCR; TCRdb stores just in-frame clones and leaves some out. The table has under 30,000 clones, about 93% seen once. The specimen comprised CD4+ or CD8+ T cells sorted from blood, sampled in a trial of the OX40 agonist ivuxolimab. These receptors came from an adult with an advanced solid tumor such as melanoma, head and neck, liver or kidney cancer.

This chain connects TRBV2 to TRBJ2-3; 8 positions agree with TRBD1. The germline V gene has CDR1 SNHLY and CDR2 FYNNEI. This CDR3 is 15 amino acids long. The trim removed 7 bases at V and 0 bases at J, leaving 6 bases unmatched. CDR3 bases: TGTGCCAGCACTCCAGGGGGCTTTAGCACAGATACGCAGTATTTT. This codes for CASTPGGFSTDTQYF.

The chain carries TRBV4-2 and TRBJ2-1, with TRBD2 matching over 8 bases. Germline V gives CDR1 LGHNA, CDR2 YNFKEQ. After removal of 0 bases from V and 0 bases from J, the junction contained 1 base not matched to a gene. The CDR3 is 16 amino acids. CDR3 sequence: CASSQESGGSYNEQFF. In nucleotides, the CDR3 is TGTGCCAGCAGCCAAGAAAGCGGGGGCTCCTACAATGAGCAGTTCTTC.

The chain is built from TRBV5-4 and TRBJ2-3; 12 bases match TRBD1. The CDR3 extends over 16 amino acids. Per the germline V gene, CDR1 is SGHNT and CDR2 is YYREEE (reference sequence). The trim removed 3 bases at V and 1 base at J, leaving 3 bases unmatched. Written as DNA, the CDR3 is TGTGCCAGCAGCTCGTGGGACAGGGGGCGCACAGATACGCAGTATTTT. The encoded protein is CASSSWDRGRTDTQYF.

This clone has only one observation. V usage is TRBV4-1 and J usage is TRBJ2-3; 16 bases match TRBD2. V lost 1 base, J lost 8 bases, and 9 bases stayed unmatched. From germline, CDR1 is MGHRA and CDR2 YSYEKL. The CDR3 length is 18 residues. The CDR3 bases are TGCGCCAGCAGCCAAGGATCGGGACTAGCGGGGGGGCCAATTACGCAGTATTTT. Its protein product is CASSQGSGLAGGPITQYF.

The chain links TRBV6-5 to TRBJ1-4, with TRBD1 matching 8 bases. CDR1 MNHEY and CDR2 SVGAGI come from the germline V gene. The CDR3 extends over 15 amino acids. With 4 bases clipped from V and 6 bases from J, the junction kept 7 bases outside the gene matches. The CDR3 DNA is TGTGCCAGCAGTTCGACAGGGGTGGGGGATGAAAAACTGTTTTTT. It codes for CASSSTGVGDEKLFF.

This rearrangement joins TRBV5-1 to TRBJ1-2; D remains ambiguous. CDR3 length equals 12 residues. Trimming stripped 4 bases from V and 8 bases from J, with 12 bases between. Germline CDR1 is SGHRS and CDR2 is YFSETQ. The CDR3 DNA follows: TGCGCCAGCAGCGACCTGCGATCCGGCTACACCTTC. It specifies CASSDLRSGYTF. The full variable domain, in which reference TRBV5-1 and TRBJ1-2 provide the parts outside the CDR3, is KAGVTQTPRYLIKTRGQQVTLSCSPISGHRSVSWYQQTPGQGLQFLFEYFSETQRNKGNFPGRFSGRQFSNSRSEMNVSTLELGDSALYLCASSDLRSGYTFGSGTRLTVV.

The CDR3 DNA sequence: TGTGCCAGCAGTTTAAACAGCAATCAGCCCCAGCATTTT. Translation: CASSLNSNQPQHF. V and J are TRBV6-1 and TRBJ1-5; D is ambiguous. Germline-derived CDR1 and CDR2 are MNHNS and SASEGT. CDR3 length: 13 residues. V was pared by 5 bases and J by 1 base, with 6 bases between.

The chain combines TRBV6-5 with TRBJ2-7; 9 bases match TRBD1. Germline CDR1 is MNHEY and CDR2 is SVGAGI. J lost 6 bases, V lost 4 bases, and 10 bases had no gene match. The CDR3 is 15 amino acids. The chain's CDR3 is CASSSSGTGFVEQYF. Written as DNA, the CDR3 is TGTGCCAGCAGTTCCTCCGGGACAGGGTTCGTCGAGCAGTACTTC.

The chain is built from TRBV19 and TRBJ1-2; D unresolved. CDR1 and CDR2 from the germline V gene are LNHDA and SQIVND (reference sequence). The CDR3 covers 13 residues. The ends were cut back, 0 bases at V and 2 bases at J, with 4 bases in the middle. The CDR3 sequence: CASSIDGNYGYTF. Written as DNA, the CDR3 is TGTGCCAGTAGTATAGACGGCAACTATGGCTACACCTTC.

This clone was picked up one time. The V call is TRBV29-1, the J call TRBJ1-3, with D possibly being TRBD1 (5 bases). V lost 3 bases and J lost 2, with 8 bases in between. This CDR3 contains 13 residues. Per the germline V gene, CDR1 is SQVTM and CDR2 is ANQGSEA. This CDR3 reads CSVETGAGNTIYF. In DNA, the CDR3 is TGCAGCGTTGAGACGGGGGCTGGAAACACCATATATTTT.

The J gene is TRBJ1-2, the V gene TRBV19; D is uncertain. Germline CDR1 is LNHDA and CDR2 is SQIVND (reference sequence). The CDR3 runs to 12 residues. With 5 bases removed from V and 2 bases from J, the gap between germline ends came to 6 bases. The CDR3 loop reads CASSLTNYGYTF. The CDR3 nucleotides read TGTGCCAGTAGTTTAACAAACTATGGCTACACCTTC. The full variable domain, rest sourced from reference TRBV19 and TRBJ1-2, is DGGITQSPKYLFRKEGQNVTLSCEQNLNHDAMYWYRQDPGQGLRLIYYSQIVNDFQKGDIAEGYSVSREKKESFPLTVTSAQKNPTAFYLCASSLTNYGYTFGSGTRLTVV.